This T cell receptor beta chain is drawn from a study of shared clonotypes between healthy human individuals. The CDR3 length is 17 residues. Germline V lookup: CDR1 SGHVS, CDR2 FNYEAQ. Deletions cut 4 bases from V and 4 bases from J, with 21 bases between. CD45RO-negative cells were positively selected for CCR7, leaving out terminally differentiated effector memory CD45RA+ cells. The assay was immunoSEQ multiplex PCR, and TCRdb's table has in-frame clones only and misses some. Among some 2,100,000 clones listed, 85% to 95% were seen once. V is TRBV7-6 and J is TRBJ2-3; D is possibly TRBD1 or TRBD2 (5 bases each). The origin of this receptor is a man aged 18 to 29 in good health. Some clones in this sample may be carry-over from other donors' samples. Sample: naive CD8+ T cells from PBMCs. The CDR3, as DNA: TGTGCCAGCAGCTCACTCACCCGGGACGCGGAGGCAGATACGCAGTATTTT. Translated, it gives CASSSLTRDAEADTQYF.